This T cell receptor beta chain comes out of a study of blood T cell repertoires in COVID-19. About the research overall: The United States, Italy and Spain were the sources of the acute and convalescent COVID-19 samples.

TCRdb keeps only in-frame clones here, not all; method: immunoSEQ multiplex PCR. The sample has about 400,000 clones, about 90% seen once. Recovered participants had two consecutive negative NP/OP PCR tests, healthcare professional clearance, or symptom resolution. The CDR3 contains 16 residues. The V end lost 3 bases, the J end lost 0 bases, and 15 bases lay between the germline ends. Germline CDR1 is KGHSH and CDR2 is LQKENI. This chain connects TRBV18 to TRBJ2-7; possible D gene TRBD1, 7 bases. Sequencing used PBMCs or T cells enriched from blood (not recorded which). The receptor was derived from a woman aged 30 to 39 who had recovered from COVID-19. CDR3 loop: CASSPLPGGGSYEQYF. The CDR3 region has the DNA TGTGCCAGCTCACCTCTTCCAGGGGGAGGCTCCTACGAGCAGTACTTC.